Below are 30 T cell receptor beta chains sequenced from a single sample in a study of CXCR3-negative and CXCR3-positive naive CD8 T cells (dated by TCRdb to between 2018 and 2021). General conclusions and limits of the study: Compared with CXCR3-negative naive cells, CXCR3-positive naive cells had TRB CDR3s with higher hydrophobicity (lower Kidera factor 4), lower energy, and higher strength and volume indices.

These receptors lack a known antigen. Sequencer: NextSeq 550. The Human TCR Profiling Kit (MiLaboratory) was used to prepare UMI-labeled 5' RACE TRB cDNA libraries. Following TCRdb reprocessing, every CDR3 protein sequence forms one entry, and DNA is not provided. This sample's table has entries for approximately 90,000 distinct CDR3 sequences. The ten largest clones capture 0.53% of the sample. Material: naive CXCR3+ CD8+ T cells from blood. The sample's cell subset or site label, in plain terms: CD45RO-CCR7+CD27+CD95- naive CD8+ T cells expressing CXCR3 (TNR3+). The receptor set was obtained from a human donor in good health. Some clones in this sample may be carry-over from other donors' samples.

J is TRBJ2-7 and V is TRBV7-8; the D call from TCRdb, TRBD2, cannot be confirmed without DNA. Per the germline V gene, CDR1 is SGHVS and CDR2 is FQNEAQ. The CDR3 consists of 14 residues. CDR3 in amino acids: CASSLQAVDYEQYF.

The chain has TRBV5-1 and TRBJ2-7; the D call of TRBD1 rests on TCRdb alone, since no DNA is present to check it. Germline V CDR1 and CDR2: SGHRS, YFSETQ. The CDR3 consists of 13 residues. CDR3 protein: CASSGTASYEQYF.

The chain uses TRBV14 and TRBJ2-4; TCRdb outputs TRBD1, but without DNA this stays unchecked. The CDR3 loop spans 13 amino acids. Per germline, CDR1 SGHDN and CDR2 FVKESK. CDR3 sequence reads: CASSQQTYGPQYF.

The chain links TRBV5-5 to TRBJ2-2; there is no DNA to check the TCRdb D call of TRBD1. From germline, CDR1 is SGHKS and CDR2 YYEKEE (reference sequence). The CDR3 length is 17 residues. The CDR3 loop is CASSLAGSSGYSGELFF.

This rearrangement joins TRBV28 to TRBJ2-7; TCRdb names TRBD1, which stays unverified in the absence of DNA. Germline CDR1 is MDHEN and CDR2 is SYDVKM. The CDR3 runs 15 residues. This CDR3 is CASSLGPGQGYEQYF.

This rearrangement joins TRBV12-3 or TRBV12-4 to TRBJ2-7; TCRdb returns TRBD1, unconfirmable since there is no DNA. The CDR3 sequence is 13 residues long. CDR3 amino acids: CASSPAGQYEQYF.

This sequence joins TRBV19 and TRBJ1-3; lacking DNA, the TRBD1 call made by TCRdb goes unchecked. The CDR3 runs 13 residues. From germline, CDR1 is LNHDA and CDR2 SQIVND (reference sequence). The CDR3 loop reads CASWDSFGNTIYF.

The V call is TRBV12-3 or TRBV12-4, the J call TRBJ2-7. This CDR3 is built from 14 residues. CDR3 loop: CASSFSLAPYEQYF.

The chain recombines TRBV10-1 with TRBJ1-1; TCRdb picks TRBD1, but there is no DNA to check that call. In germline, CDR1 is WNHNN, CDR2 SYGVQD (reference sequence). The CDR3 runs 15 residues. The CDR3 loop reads CASSECGTENTEAFF.

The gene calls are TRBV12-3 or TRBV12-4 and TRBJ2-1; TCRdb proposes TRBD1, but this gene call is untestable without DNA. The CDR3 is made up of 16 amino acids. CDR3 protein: CASRIEGSPLYNEQFF.

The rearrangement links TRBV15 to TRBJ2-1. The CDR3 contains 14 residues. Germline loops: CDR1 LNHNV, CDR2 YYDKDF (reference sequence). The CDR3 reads CATSTAASYNEQFF.

The CDR3 spells CASSFRPPTPYEQYF. This chain uses TRBV28 with TRBJ2-7; the TCRdb D gene call, TRBD1, has no DNA to confirm it. Germline V gene lookup returns CDR1 MDHEN and CDR2 SYDVKM. This CDR3 is 15 amino acids long.

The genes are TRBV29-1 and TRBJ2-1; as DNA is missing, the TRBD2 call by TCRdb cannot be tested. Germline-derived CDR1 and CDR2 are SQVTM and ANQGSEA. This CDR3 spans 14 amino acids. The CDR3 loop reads CSVRPSGRHNEQFF.

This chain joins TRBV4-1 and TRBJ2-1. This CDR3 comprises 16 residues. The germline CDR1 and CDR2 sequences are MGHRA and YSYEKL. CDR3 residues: CASSQDGVALGNEQFF.

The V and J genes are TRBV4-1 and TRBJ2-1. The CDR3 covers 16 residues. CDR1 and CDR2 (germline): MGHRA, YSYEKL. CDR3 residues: CASSQDFSSLYNEQFF.

CDR3 sequence: CASSSTGQGGSPLHF. The rearrangement joins TRBV5-1 to TRBJ1-6; lacking DNA, the TRBD1 call made by TCRdb goes unchecked. CDR1 is SGHRS and CDR2 is YFSETQ in the germline V gene. The CDR3 has 15 amino acids.

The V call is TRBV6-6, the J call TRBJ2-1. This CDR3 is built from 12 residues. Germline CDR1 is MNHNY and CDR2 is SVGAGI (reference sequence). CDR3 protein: CASSYPRRDQFF.

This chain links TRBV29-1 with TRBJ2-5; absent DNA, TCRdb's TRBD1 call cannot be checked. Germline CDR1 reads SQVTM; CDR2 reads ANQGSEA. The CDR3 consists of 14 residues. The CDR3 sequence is CSVERWDSVETQYF.

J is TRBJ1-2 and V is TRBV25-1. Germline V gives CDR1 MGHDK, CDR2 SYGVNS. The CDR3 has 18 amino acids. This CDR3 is CASSEYGAVLPWDYGYTF.

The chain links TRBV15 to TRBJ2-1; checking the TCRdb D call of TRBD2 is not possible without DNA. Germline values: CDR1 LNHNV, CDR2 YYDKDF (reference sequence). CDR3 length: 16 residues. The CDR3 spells CATSRDRTSGSNEQFF.

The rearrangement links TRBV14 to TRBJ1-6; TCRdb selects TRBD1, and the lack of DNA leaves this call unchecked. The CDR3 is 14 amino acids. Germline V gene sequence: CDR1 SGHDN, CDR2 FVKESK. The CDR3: CASSQDAGLSPLHF.

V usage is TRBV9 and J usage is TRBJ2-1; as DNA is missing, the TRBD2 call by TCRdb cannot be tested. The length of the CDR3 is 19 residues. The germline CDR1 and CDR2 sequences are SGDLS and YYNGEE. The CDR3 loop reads CASSSRGYGLAGTYNEQFF.

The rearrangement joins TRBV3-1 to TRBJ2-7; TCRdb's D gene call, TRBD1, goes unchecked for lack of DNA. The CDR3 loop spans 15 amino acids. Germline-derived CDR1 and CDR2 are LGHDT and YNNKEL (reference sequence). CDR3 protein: CASSQEDRATYEQYF.

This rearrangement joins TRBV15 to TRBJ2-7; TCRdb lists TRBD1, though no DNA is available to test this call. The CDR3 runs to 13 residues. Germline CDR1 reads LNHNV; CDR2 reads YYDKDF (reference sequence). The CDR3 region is CATSRVRAYEQYF.

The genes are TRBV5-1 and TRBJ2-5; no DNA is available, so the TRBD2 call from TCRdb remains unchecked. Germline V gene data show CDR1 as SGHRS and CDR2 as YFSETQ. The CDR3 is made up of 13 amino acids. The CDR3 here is CASSPSYQETQYF.

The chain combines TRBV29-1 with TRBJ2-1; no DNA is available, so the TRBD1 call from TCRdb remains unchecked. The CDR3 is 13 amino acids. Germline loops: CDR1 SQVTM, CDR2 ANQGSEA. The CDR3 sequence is CSVSSTGDNEQFF.

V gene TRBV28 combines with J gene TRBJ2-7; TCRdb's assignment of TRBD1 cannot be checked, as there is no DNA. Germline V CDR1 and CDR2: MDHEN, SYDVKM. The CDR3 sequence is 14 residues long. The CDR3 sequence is CASSLVPGHGEQYF.

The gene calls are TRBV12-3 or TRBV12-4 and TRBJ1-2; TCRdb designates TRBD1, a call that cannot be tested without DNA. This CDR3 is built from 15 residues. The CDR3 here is CASSSPGVGIRSYTF.

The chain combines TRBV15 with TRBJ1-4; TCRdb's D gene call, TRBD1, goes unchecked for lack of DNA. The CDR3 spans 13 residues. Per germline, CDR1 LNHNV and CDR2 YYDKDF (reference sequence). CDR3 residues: CATPGSAPGWLFF.

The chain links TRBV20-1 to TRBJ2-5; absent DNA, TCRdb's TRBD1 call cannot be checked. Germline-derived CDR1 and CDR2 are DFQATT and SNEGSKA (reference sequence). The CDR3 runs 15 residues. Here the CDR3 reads CSVEDLRTGDETQYF.